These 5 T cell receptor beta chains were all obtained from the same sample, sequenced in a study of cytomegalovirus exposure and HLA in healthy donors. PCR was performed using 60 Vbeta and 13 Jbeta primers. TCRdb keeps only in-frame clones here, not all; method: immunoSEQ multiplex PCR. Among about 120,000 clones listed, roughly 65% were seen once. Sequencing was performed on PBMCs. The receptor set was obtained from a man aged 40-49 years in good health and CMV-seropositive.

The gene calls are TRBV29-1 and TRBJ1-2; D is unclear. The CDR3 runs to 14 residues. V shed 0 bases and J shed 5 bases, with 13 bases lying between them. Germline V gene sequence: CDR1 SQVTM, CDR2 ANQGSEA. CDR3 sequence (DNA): TGCAGCGTTGAAGATCACACAGAACAATATGGCTACACCTTC. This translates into CSVEDHTEQYGYTF.

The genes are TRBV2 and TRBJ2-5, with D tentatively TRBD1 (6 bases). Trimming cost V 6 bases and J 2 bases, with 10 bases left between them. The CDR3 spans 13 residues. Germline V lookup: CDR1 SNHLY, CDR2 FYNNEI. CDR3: CASSGQNQETQYF. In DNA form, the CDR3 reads TGTGCCAGCAGCGGACAGAATCAAGAGACCCAGTACTTC.

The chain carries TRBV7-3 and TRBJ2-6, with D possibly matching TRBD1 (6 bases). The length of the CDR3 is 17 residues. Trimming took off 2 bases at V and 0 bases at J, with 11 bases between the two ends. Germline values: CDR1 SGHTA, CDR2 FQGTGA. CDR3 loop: CASSLGQIDSGANVLTF. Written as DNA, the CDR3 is TGTGCCAGCAGCTTAGGACAGATAGACTCTGGGGCCAACGTCCTGACTTTC.

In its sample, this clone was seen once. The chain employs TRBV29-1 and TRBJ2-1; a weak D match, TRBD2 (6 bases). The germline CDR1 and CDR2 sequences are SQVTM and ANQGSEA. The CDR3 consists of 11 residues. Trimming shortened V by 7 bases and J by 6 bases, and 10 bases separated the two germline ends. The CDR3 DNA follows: TGCAGCGCCAGACTAGGCAATGAGCAGTTCTTC. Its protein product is CSARLGNEQFF.

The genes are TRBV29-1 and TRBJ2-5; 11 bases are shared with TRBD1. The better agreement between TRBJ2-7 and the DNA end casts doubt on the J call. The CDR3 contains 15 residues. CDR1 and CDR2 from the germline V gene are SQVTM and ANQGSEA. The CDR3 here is CSVYADRGRTYEQYF. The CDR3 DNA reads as TGCAGCGTTTACGCGGACAGGGGGCGGACCTACGAGCAGTACTTC.